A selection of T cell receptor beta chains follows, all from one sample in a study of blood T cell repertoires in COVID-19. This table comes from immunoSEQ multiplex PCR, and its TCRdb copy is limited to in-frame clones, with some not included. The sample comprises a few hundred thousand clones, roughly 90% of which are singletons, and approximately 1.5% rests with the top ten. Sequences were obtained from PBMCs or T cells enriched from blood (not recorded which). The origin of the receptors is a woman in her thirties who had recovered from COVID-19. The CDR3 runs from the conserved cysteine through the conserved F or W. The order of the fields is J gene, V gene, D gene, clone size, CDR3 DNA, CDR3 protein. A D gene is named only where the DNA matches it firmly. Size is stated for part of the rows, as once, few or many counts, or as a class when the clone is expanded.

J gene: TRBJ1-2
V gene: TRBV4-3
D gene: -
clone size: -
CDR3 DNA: TGCGCCAGCAGCCAAGAGATAAAGGACAGAAAGGGCTACACCTTC
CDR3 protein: CASSQEIKDRKGYTF

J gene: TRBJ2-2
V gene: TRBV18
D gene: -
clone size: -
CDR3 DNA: TGTGCCAGCTCACTAGTGCAGGGTCAGCCCGGGGAGCTGTTTTTT
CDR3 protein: CASSLVQGQPGELFF

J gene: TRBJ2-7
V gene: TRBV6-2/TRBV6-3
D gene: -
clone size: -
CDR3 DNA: TGTGCCAGCAATTACAATACCGGGACTCTTTCCTACGAGCAGTACTTC
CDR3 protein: CASNYNTGTLSYEQYF

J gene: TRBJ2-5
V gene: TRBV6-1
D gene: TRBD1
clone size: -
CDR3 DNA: TGTGCCAGCAGTGACGGGACAGGTCTAGAGACCCAGTACTTC
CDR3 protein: CASSDGTGLETQYF

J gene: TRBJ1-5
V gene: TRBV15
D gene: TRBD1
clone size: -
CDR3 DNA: TGTGCCACCAGCAGGCCCATGGTGACAGGGTACAATCAGCCCCAGCATTTT
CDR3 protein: CATSRPMVTGYNQPQHF

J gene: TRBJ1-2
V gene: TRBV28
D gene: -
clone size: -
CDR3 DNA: TGTGCCACCCTGAGACAGGACTATGGCTACACCTTC
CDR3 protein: CATLRQDYGYTF

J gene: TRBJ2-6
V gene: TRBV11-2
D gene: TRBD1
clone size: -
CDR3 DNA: TGTGCCAGCAGCTTGGACAGGGTGAAGGGGGCCAACGTCCTGACTTTC
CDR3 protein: CASSLDRVKGANVLTF

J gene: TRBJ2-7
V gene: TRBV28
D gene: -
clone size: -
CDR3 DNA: TGTGCCAGCAGTTTACCAACAGGGTTGTCCTACGAGCAGTACTTC
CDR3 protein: CASSLPTGLSYEQYF

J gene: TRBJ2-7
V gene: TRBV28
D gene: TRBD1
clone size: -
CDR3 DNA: TGTGCCAGTGTTGACAGGGCCAGGGACGAGCAGTACTTC
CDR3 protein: CASVDRARDEQYF

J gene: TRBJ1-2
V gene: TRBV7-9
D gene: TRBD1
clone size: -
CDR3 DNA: TGTGCCAGCAGCCCGACAGGGCCCTTGGGCTACACCTTC
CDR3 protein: CASSPTGPLGYTF

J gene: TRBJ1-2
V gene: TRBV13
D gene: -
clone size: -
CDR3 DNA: TGTGCCAGCAGCTCGACGACAGGAGCCAACTATGGCTACACCTTC
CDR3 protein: CASSSTTGANYGYTF

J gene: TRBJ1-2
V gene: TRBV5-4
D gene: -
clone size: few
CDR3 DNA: TGTGCCAGCAGCTCTGCACAGGGTACCTATGGCTACACCTTC
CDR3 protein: CASSSAQGTYGYTF

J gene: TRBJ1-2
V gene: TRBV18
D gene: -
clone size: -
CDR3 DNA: TGTGCCAGCTCACCACAGGCGAAAAGAGGCCCTTATGGCTACACCTTC
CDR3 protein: CASSPQAKRGPYGYTF

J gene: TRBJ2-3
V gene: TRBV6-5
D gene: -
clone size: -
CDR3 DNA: TGTGCCAGCAGTTACGCGGCAGCCACAGATACGCAGTATTTT
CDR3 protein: CASSYAAATDTQYF

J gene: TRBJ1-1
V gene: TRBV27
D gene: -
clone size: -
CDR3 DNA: TGTGCCAGCAGTTTCGGGGGGAACACTGAAGCTTTCTTT
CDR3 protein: CASSFGGNTEAFF

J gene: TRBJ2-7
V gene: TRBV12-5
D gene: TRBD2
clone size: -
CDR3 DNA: TGTGCTAGTGGTTTCCCAAACAGCGGGAGGATCCGCTTC
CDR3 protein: CASGFPNSGRIRF

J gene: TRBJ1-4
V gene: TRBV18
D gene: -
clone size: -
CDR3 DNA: TGTGCCAGCTCACCACGGGTAGCTGAAAAACTGTTTTTT
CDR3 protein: CASSPRVAEKLFF

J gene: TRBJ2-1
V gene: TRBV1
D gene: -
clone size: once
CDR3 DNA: TGCACCAGCAGCCAAGCCAGGTACCAAAGAGTCTACTACAATGAGCAGTTCTTC
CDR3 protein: CTSSQARYQRVYYNEQFF

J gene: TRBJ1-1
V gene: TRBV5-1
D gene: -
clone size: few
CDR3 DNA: TGCGCCAGCAGCTTGGCCATGAGGAGCCCGAACACTGAAGCTTTCTTT
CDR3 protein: CASSLAMRSPNTEAFF

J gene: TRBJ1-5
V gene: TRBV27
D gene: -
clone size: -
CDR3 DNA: TGTGCCAGCAGTTCTTCCAAAACTGATCAGCCCCAGCATTTT
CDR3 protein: CASSSSKTDQPQHF

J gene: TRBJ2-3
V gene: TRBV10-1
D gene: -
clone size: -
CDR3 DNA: TGCGCCAGCAGGGCAGGCCATAGCACAGATACGCAGTATTTT
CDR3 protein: CASRAGHSTDTQYF

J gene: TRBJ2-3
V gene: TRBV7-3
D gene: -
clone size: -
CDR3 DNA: TGTGCCAGCAGCCCCCGTGGCGATTGGGGCACTTTAGATACGCAGTATTTT
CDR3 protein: CASSPRGDWGTLDTQYF